What follows are 17 T cell receptor beta chains derived from one specimen sequenced in a study of technical replicates of blood from a handful of donors (dated by TCRdb to about 2017). The library was produced with the immunoSEQ multiplex PCR assay. Sourced from immuneACCESS, this table was stored by TCRdb with only in-frame sequences that have V and J called. A share of the clones is absent; for the studies checked, an unresolved V gene accounts for under half, and the remainder has no known explanation. The sample table holds 65,000 to 75,000 clones, of which about 90% were seen once. The ten top clones hold roughly 5% of the sample. The sample was PBMCs. The receptors here all came from a human donor in good health. Some clones in this sample may be carry-over from other donors' samples.

This chain uses TRBV5-6 with TRBJ1-3, with unresolved D. Germline lookup yields CDR1 SGHDT and CDR2 YYEEEE. The V gene lost 2 bases and the J gene lost 0 bases, with 12 bases spanning the gap. This CDR3 is 16 amino acids long. For the CDR3, the DNA is TGTGCCAGCAGCTTCGATACCCTGAGCTCTGGAAACACCATATATTTT. Amino acids: CASSFDTLSSGNTIYF.

V gene TRBV7-6 combines with J gene TRBJ1-2, with D perhaps matching TRBD1 (6 bases). Germline CDR1 is SGHVS and CDR2 is FNYEAQ. Trimming removed 5 bases from V and 6 bases from J, with 10 bases in between. The CDR3 sequence is 12 residues long. This CDR3 is CASSNYRDGYTF. The CDR3 region has the DNA TGTGCCAGCAGCAACTACAGGGATGGCTACACCTTC. The complete variable domain, with remaining parts taken from reference TRBV7-6 and TRBJ1-2, reads GAGVSQSPRYKVTKRGQDVALRCDPISGHVSLYWYRQALGQGPEFLTYFNYEAQQDKSGLPNDRFSAERPEGSISTLTIQRTEQRDSAMYRCASSNYRDGYTFGSGTRLTVV.

The chain is built from TRBV2 and TRBJ2-5; 11 bases fit TRBD2. CDR1 and CDR2 (germline): SNHLY, FYNNEI. The CDR3 has 15 residues. V was pared by 5 bases and J by 1 base, with 3 bases of the junction left unmatched. The DNA for the CDR3 is TGTGCCAGCAGTCAGACTAGCGGGGCCCAAGAGACCCAGTACTTC. This encodes CASSQTSGAQETQYF.

The J gene is TRBJ2-7, the V gene TRBV5-5, with 9 bases aligning to TRBD2. The V gene end was trimmed by 3 bases and the J gene end by 4 bases; junction bases not matched to a gene: 14. CDR3 length: 17 amino acids. Germline CDR1 is SGHKS and CDR2 is YYEKEE (reference sequence). The CDR3 nucleotides are TGTGCCAGCAGCTCTGGTGGTGGGGCTAGCGGGACTTACGAGCAGTACTTC. It is translated as CASSSGGGASGTYEQYF.

V and J are TRBV6-1 and TRBJ2-5; TRBD2 is a possible D gene (7 bases). CDR1 and CDR2 from the germline V gene are MNHNS and SASEGT. The CDR3 has 14 residues. Between the trimmed V and J ends, which lost 6 bases and 2 bases, there was a span of 13 bases. CDR3 sequence reads: CASRGGGGQETQYF. CDR3 DNA: TGTGCCAGCAGGGGAGGGGGTGGTCAAGAGACCCAGTACTTC.

This chain links TRBV5-4 with TRBJ2-1, with 7 nucleotides matching TRBD1. Germline V gene sequence: CDR1 SGHNT, CDR2 YYREEE (reference sequence). This CDR3 is built from 14 residues. V dropped 0 bases and J dropped 7; count of bases not matched to a gene: 4. The CDR3, as DNA: TGTGCCAGCAGCTTGGACAGGGGTAGAAATGAGCAGTTCTTC. It encodes CASSLDRGRNEQFF.

The gene calls are TRBV27 and TRBJ1-5; no firm D call. The V gene lost 5 bases and the J gene lost 2 bases, with 4 bases spanning the gap. The germline CDR1 and CDR2 sequences are MNHEY and SMNVEV (reference sequence). CDR3 size: 12 residues. The DNA for the CDR3 is TGTGCCAGCAGTGCGGGCAATCAGCCCCAGCATTTT. This sequence encodes CASSAGNQPQHF.

The gene calls are TRBV7-6 and TRBJ2-1; TRBD2 matches 7 bases. The CDR3 has 17 residues. V shed 0 bases and J 1 base; nucleotides not matched to a gene: 6. Germline CDR1 SGHVS, CDR2 FNYEAQ. CDR3 coding DNA: TGTGCCAGCAGCTTAGCCAGGAGAGCGGGATCCTACAATGAGCAGTTCTTC. It is translated as CASSLARRAGSYNEQFF.

The CDR3 spells CASSYSSLTGANVLTF. The CDR3 nucleotides are TGTGCCAGCAGTTACTCTAGTTTGACTGGGGCCAACGTCCTGACTTTC. V gene TRBV6-5 combines with J gene TRBJ2-6; D is unclear. Germline V gene sequence: CDR1 MNHEY, CDR2 SVGAGI. CDR3 length: 16 residues. V lost 0 bases and J lost 2, with 8 bases in between.

This chain links TRBV7-2 with TRBJ1-5; D is unclear. The germline gives CDR1 SGHTA, CDR2 FQGNSA. The CDR3 runs 14 residues. The ends were cut back, 2 bases at V and 3 bases at J, with 8 bases in the middle. The CDR3 DNA is TGTGCCAGCAGCTTACCGGGATTCAATCAGCCCCAGCATTTT. Translated: CASSLPGFNQPQHF.

The chain is built from TRBV5-1 and TRBJ2-1; 9 positions match TRBD2. The germline CDR1 and CDR2 sequences are SGHRS and YFSETQ. The trim removed 6 bases at V and 6 bases at J, leaving 10 bases unmatched. CDR3 length: 15 amino acids. The CDR3 loop is CASTPAGGQTNEQFF. CDR3 coding DNA: TGCGCCAGCACCCCAGCGGGAGGACAAACCAATGAGCAGTTCTTC.

The chain combines TRBV4-1 with TRBJ1-2, with a weak D call TRBD1 (5 bases). Germline lookup yields CDR1 MGHRA and CDR2 YSYEKL. V lost 0 bases and J lost 7, with 15 bases in between. The CDR3 covers 15 residues. This chain's CDR3 is CASSQDGRGWSGYTF. As DNA, the CDR3 is TGCGCCAGCAGCCAAGATGGGCGGGGGTGGAGTGGCTACACCTTC.

The chain employs TRBV6-4 and TRBJ2-5; D remains ambiguous. The CDR3 has 12 residues. CDR1 and CDR2 (germline): MRHNA, SNTAGT. V lost 7 bases, J lost 1 base, and 7 bases lay in between. CDR3 amino acids: CASKEIQETQYF. For the CDR3, the DNA is TGTGCCAGCAAGGAGATCCAAGAGACCCAGTACTTC.

This clone was detected only a few times. The chain recombines TRBV5-1 with TRBJ1-3; 8 bases are shared with TRBD1. CDR1 is SGHRS and CDR2 is YFSETQ in the germline V gene. The CDR3 consists of 17 residues. The junction had 8 bases not matched to a gene; V was cut back by 3 bases and J by 0 bases. The CDR3 DNA reads as TGCGCCAGCAGCTCTCGGACAGGGAGAGTCTCTGGAAACACCATATATTTT. Translated, it gives CASSSRTGRVSGNTIYF.

The chain is built from TRBV27 and TRBJ1-2, with TRBD1 identical over 8 bases. Looked up from germline, CDR1 is MNHEY and CDR2 is SMNVEV (reference sequence). The J segment lost 3 bases and the V segment lost 6 bases, leaving 3 bases of the junction unmatched. The CDR3 length is 13 residues. The CDR3 spells CASRPGQDYGYTF. In nucleotides, the CDR3 is TGTGCCAGCAGGCCGGGACAGGACTATGGCTACACCTTC.

V gene TRBV6-1 combines with J gene TRBJ2-7; 11 nucleotides match TRBD1. The CDR3 totals 15 residues. CDR1 is MNHNS and CDR2 is SASEGT in the germline V gene. Germline trimming cut 4 bases from V and 2 bases from J; bases unmatched to any gene: 4. As DNA, the CDR3 is TGTGCCAGCAGTGGAGGGACAGGGGGAACCTACGAGCAGTACTTC. It translates to CASSGGTGGTYEQYF.

This clone was detected only a few times. This chain joins TRBV5-1 and TRBJ1-1; 7 bases agree with TRBD1. The junction had 11 bases not matched to a gene; V was cut back by 4 bases and J by 2 bases. The CDR3 is 16 residues long. The germline gives CDR1 SGHRS, CDR2 YFSETQ. CDR3 amino acids: CASSAQSRTGNTEAFF. As DNA, the CDR3 is TGCGCCAGCAGCGCTCAGTCGCGGACAGGAAACACTGAAGCTTTCTTT. Full variable domain (outside the CDR3, taken from reference TRBV5-1 and TRBJ1-1): KAGVTQTPRYLIKTRGQQVTLSCSPISGHRSVSWYQQTPGQGLQFLFEYFSETQRNKGNFPGRFSGRQFSNSRSEMNVSTLELGDSALYLCASSAQSRTGNTEAFFGQGTRLTVV.